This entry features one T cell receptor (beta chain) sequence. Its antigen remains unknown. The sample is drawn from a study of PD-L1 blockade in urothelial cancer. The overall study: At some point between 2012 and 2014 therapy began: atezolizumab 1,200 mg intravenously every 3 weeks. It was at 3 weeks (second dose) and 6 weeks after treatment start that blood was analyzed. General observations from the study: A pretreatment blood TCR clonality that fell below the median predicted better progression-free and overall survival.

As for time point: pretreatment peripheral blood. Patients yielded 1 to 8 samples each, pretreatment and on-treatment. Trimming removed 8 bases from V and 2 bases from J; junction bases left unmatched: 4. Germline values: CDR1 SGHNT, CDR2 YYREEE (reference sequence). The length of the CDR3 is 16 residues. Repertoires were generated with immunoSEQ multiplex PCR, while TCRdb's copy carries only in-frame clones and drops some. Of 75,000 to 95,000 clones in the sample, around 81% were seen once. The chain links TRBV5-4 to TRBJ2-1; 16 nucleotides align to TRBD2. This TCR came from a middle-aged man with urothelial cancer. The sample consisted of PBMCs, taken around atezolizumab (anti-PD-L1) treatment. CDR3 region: CASGTSGRAAYNEQFF. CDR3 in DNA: TGTGCCAGTGGGACTAGCGGGAGGGCTGCCTACAATGAGCAGTTCTTC. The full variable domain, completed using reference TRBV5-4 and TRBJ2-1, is ETGVTQSPTHLIKTRGQQVTLRCSSQSGHNTVSWYQQALGQGPQFIFQYYREEENGRGNFPPRFSGLQFPNYSSELNVNALELDDSALYLCASGTSGRAAYNEQFFGPGTRLTVL.